The 30 T cell receptor beta chains below come from one sample, sequenced in a study of metastatic and nonmetastatic thyroid tumors. There were no patients who had received any treatment before thyroid surgery. TCRdb used MiXCR to call clones anew from the PCR reads. Of 15,000 to 20,000 clones listed, 28% are singletons. The specimen was tumor tissue. These receptors all come from a female donor with papillary thyroid cancer or a benign thyroid nodule (not recorded which). Some clones in this sample may be carry-over from other donors' samples.

In its sample, this clone was seen many times. The chain employs TRBV7-3 and TRBJ2-3; 10 bases match TRBD1. Losses at the gene ends were 5 bases for V and 5 bases for J; bases not matched to a gene: 7. The CDR3 extends over 15 amino acids. Germline V CDR1 and CDR2: SGHTA, FQGTGA. DNA of the CDR3: TGTGCCAGCAGCCGTTGGGGACAGGGGATAGATACGCAGTATTTT. Its translation: CASSRWGQGIDTQYF.

This clone was seen a few times. V is TRBV27 and J is TRBJ2-7; D may be TRBD2 (7 bases). V was trimmed by 5 bases and J by 5 bases, leaving 13 bases between them. The CDR3 extends over 13 amino acids. CDR1 and CDR2 (germline): MNHEY, SMNVEV (reference sequence). The CDR3: CASSQGRGDEQYF. The CDR3 DNA reads as TGTGCCAGCAGTCAGGGGAGGGGCGACGAGCAGTACTTC.

The table lists this clone with many counts. This rearrangement joins TRBV28 to TRBJ2-1; 11 bases line up with TRBD1. From germline, CDR1 is MDHEN and CDR2 SYDVKM. CDR3 length equals 15 residues. V gave up 5 bases and J gave up 12 bases; unmatched junction bases: 12. CDR3 protein: CASSPPFGTGGRQFF. The CDR3 coding sequence is TGTGCCAGCAGTCCCCCCTTCGGGACAGGGGGTAGGCAGTTCTTC.

This clone has a handful of counts. This chain connects TRBV12-3 or TRBV12-4 to TRBJ2-1, with D possibly being TRBD1 (6 bases). This CDR3 is 16 amino acids long. V was clipped by 2 bases and J by 0 bases, with 11 bases between them. The CDR3 reads CASSLSGRGSYNEQFF. CDR3 coding DNA: TGTGCCAGCAGTTTATCGGGCAGGGGCTCCTACAATGAGCAGTTCTTC.

The chain has TRBV6-1 and TRBJ2-7, with D possibly matching TRBD2 (5 bases). The V gene's germline CDR1 is MNHNS and CDR2 SASEGT. V gave up 4 bases and J gave up 5 bases, with 12 bases separating them. CDR3 length: 13 amino acids. CDR3 sequence: CASSVRWGDEQYF. The CDR3 DNA is TGTGCCAGCAGTGTGAGATGGGGAGACGAGCAGTACTTC.

This clone was detected only a few times. The genes are TRBV6-2 or TRBV6-3 and TRBJ1-3, with D unclear. The CDR3 consists of 13 residues. Germline-derived CDR1 and CDR2 are MNHEY and SVGEGT. The V and J ends lost 2 bases and 0 bases respectively, with 2 bases between them. CDR3 sequence (DNA): TGTGCCAGCAGTTACGGCTCTGGAAACACCATATATTTT. It encodes CASSYGSGNTIYF.

This chain uses TRBV20-1 with TRBJ1-5; 8 bases are a match to TRBD1. The V gene's germline CDR1 is DFQATT and CDR2 SNEGSKA (reference sequence). The CDR3 length is 15 residues. Unmatched junction bases numbered 11, after V lost 4 bases and J lost 6 bases. The CDR3 DNA reads as TGCAGTGCTAAACCTTTGGGGACAGGAGGTCAGCCCCAGCATTTT. As protein: CSAKPLGTGGQPQHF.

To note about this clone: One end of the junction does not line up with germline, which may come from a read error. The chain couples TRBV11-2 to TRBJ2-2, with D possibly being TRBD2 (6 bases). In germline, CDR1 is SGHAT, CDR2 FQNNGV. This CDR3 contains 15 residues. CDR3 protein: CASSSWDFHTGEPFF. Written as DNA, the CDR3 is TGTGCCAGCAGCTCCTGGGACTTTCATACCGGGGAGCCGTTTTTT.

In its sample, this clone was seen a few times. This may come from a read error, since a much larger clone is one base off. The chain uses TRBV14 and TRBJ1-1; tentative D call: TRBD1 (5 bases). V dropped 1 base and J dropped 0 bases, with 24 bases sitting between them. This CDR3 is built from 20 residues. Germline-derived CDR1 and CDR2 are SGHDN and FVKESK. The CDR3 DNA follows: TGTGCCAGCAGCCAAGGAGGGACCCTATACGACAACAACCTGAACACTGAAGCTTTCTTT. It is translated as CASSQGGTLYDNNLNTEAFF. The complete variable domain, with remaining parts taken from reference TRBV14 and TRBJ1-1, reads EAGVTQFPSHSVIEKGQTVTLRCDPISGHDNLYWYRRVMGKEIKFLLHFVKESKQDESGMPNNRFLAERTGGTYSTLKVQPAELEDSGVYFCASSQGGTLYDNNLNTEAFFGQGTRLTVV.

The chain links TRBV30 to TRBJ1-1; TRBD1 is a possible D gene (6 bases). The V end was cut by 0 bases, the J end by 4 bases, with 9 bases between. CDR1 and CDR2 (germline): GTSNPN, SVGIG (reference sequence). The CDR3 covers 13 residues. The CDR3 nucleotides read TGTGCCTGGAGTGTAGGGGGGGGCACTGAAGCTTTCTTT. The encoded protein is CAWSVGGGTEAFF. The complete variable domain, with remaining parts taken from reference TRBV30 and TRBJ1-1, reads SQTIHQWPATLVQPVGSPLSLECTVEGTSNPNLYWYRQAAGRGLQLLFYSVGIGQISSEVPQNLSASRPQDRQFILSSKKLLLSDSGFYLCAWSVGGGTEAFFGQGTRLTVV.

Ten or more counts support this clone. The V call is TRBV2, the J call TRBJ2-5; no clear D. The CDR3 runs to 14 residues. Germline CDR1 reads SNHLY; CDR2 reads FYNNEI. V was trimmed by 5 bases and J by 0 bases, leaving 10 bases between them. The CDR3 DNA reads as TGTGCCAGCAGTACCCGGCGGAACCAAGAGACCCAGTACTTC. Translation gives CASSTRRNQETQYF.

Note on this clone: In the same sample, other DNA sequences code for this CDR3. The DNA of the CDR3 is TGTGCCAGCTCACCGTCTACAGGTGACGGGACTCAGTACTTC. As protein: CASSPSTGDGTQYF. This chain connects TRBV18 to TRBJ2-5; a possible D gene is TRBD2 (6 bases). Trimming took 3 bases from V and 11 from J, leaving 19 bases between them. The germline V gene encodes CDR1 KGHSH and CDR2 LQKENI. The CDR3 has 14 residues.

This clone was seen repeatedly, ten times or more. The CDR3 reads CASSVPRSGSSHSGANVLTF. The CDR3 nucleotides are TGTGCCAGCAGTGTCCCCCGATCCGGCAGTTCCCACTCTGGGGCCAACGTCCTGACTTTC. This rearrangement joins TRBV6-1 to TRBJ2-6, with unresolved D. CDR1 is MNHNS and CDR2 is SASEGT in the germline V gene. The CDR3 extends over 20 amino acids. Trimming pared 4 bases from V and 0 bases from J, leaving 22 bases between.

This clone has ten or more counts. The chain combines TRBV5-1 with TRBJ2-3; D may be TRBD1 (5 bases). Germline CDR1 and CDR2: SGHRS and YFSETQ. The CDR3 totals 14 residues. Trimming took 4 bases from V and 0 from J, leaving 9 bases between them. CDR3 coding DNA: TGCGCCAGCAGCGGGGCTTTTAGCACAGATACGCAGTATTTT. Its protein product is CASSGAFSTDTQYF.

The sample holds a few counts of this clone. This chain uses TRBV12-3 or TRBV12-4 with TRBJ1-1; 7 nucleotides align to TRBD1. Trimming took 6 bases from V and 5 from J; bases not matched to a gene: 6. The CDR3 sequence is 13 residues long. CDR3 region: CASRNRGGTEAFF. In DNA form, the CDR3 reads TGTGCCAGCAGAAACAGGGGAGGGACTGAAGCTTTCTTT.

Many counts were recorded for this clone. V usage is TRBV9 and J usage is TRBJ2-1; tentatively, D is TRBD1 (5 bases). Trimming took 4 bases from V and 6 from J, leaving 8 bases between them. In germline, CDR1 is SGDLS, CDR2 YYNGEE. The CDR3 spans 12 residues. The CDR3 reads CASSQRGNEQFF. DNA of the CDR3: TGTGCCAGCAGCCAAAGGGGCAATGAGCAGTTCTTC.

This clone was seen repeatedly, ten times or more. This chain joins TRBV11-2 and TRBJ1-1; D is unclear. The CDR3 totals 14 residues. The germline V and J ends were trimmed by 5 bases and 1 base, with 11 bases remaining between them. Germline CDR1 is SGHAT and CDR2 is FQNNGV. The CDR3: CASSPPRQNTEAFF. CDR3 DNA: TGTGCCAGCAGCCCGCCTCGACAGAACACTGAAGCTTTCTTT.

The genes are TRBV9 and TRBJ1-2; D is unclear. V was pared by 0 bases and J by 4 bases, with 4 bases between. Germline CDR1 and CDR2: SGDLS and YYNGEE. The CDR3 extends over 12 amino acids. This CDR3 reads CASSVGSYGYTF. As DNA, the CDR3 is TGTGCCAGCAGCGTAGGTAGCTATGGCTACACCTTC.

The chain couples TRBV9 to TRBJ2-7, with 7 bases that match TRBD2. Per the germline V gene, CDR1 is SGDLS and CDR2 is YYNGEE. The CDR3 runs to 15 residues. After removal of 0 bases from V and 2 bases from J, the junction contained 5 bases not matched to a gene. CDR3 amino acids: CASSVAAGETYEQYF. The CDR3 DNA reads as TGTGCCAGCAGCGTAGCGGCGGGGGAGACCTACGAGCAGTACTTC.

This clone has a single count. The chain employs TRBV30 and TRBJ2-2, with D maybe TRBD1 (6 bases). There are 14 residues in the CDR3. The V end was cut by 2 bases, the J end by 6 bases, with 13 bases between. CDR1 GTSNPN and CDR2 SVGIG come from the germline V gene (reference sequence). CDR3 sequence reads: CAWSRQVRAGELFF. In nucleotides, the CDR3 is TGTGCCTGGAGTAGACAGGTTCGGGCCGGGGAGCTGTTTTTT.

The table lists this clone with many counts. The genes are TRBV20-1 and TRBJ2-1; the match to TRBD2 covers 8 bases. The CDR3 covers 15 residues. The germline CDR1 and CDR2 sequences are DFQATT and SNEGSKA (reference sequence). V was pared by 5 bases and J by 1 base, with 7 bases of the junction left unmatched. CDR3 nucleotides: TGCAGTGCTCCGGGTACTAGCGGTTCCTACAATGAGCAGTTCTTC. It is translated as CSAPGTSGSYNEQFF.

This clone was recorded a few times. The rearrangement uses TRBV7-3 and TRBJ2-2, with 9 nucleotides matching TRBD2. The germline CDR1 and CDR2 sequences are SGHTA and FQGTGA. The J segment lost 4 bases and the V segment lost 2 bases, leaving 5 bases of the junction unmatched. The length of the CDR3 is 16 residues. The CDR3 here is CASSLAGGPGTGELFF. The CDR3 coding sequence is TGTGCCAGCAGCTTAGCGGGAGGGCCGGGCACCGGGGAGCTGTTTTTT.

Relative to its sample, this clone is medium-sized. This chain uses TRBV2 with TRBJ2-7, with 8 bases lining up with TRBD1. From germline, CDR1 is SNHLY and CDR2 FYNNEI. With 6 bases clipped from V and 5 bases from J, the junction kept 6 bases outside the gene matches. There are 13 residues in the CDR3. This CDR3 is CASSDGQGDEQYF. Here the CDR3 DNA reads TGTGCCAGCAGCGACGGACAGGGAGACGAGCAGTACTTC.

J is TRBJ1-1 and V is TRBV7-9; no reliable D call. The CDR3 totals 11 residues. V lost 4 bases to trimming and J lost 4 bases, with 4 bases between them. From germline, CDR1 is SEHNR and CDR2 FQNEAQ (reference sequence). As DNA, the CDR3 is TGTGCCAGCAGCTCATCCACTGAAGCTTTCTTT. As protein: CASSSSTEAFF.

This clone appeared many times. The rearrangement joins TRBV15 to TRBJ2-7; D not certain. The CDR3 spans 13 residues. Trimming cost V 4 bases and J 0 bases, with 7 bases left between them. Germline V gene data show CDR1 as LNHNV and CDR2 as YYDKDF (reference sequence). CDR3 sequence reads: CATSNGFSYEQYF. As DNA, the CDR3 is TGTGCCACCAGCAACGGATTCTCCTACGAGCAGTACTTC.

J is TRBJ1-1 and V is TRBV6-5; D is undetermined. Trimming took 7 bases from V and 0 from J, leaving 12 bases between them. CDR1 and CDR2 from the germline V gene are MNHEY and SVGAGI. CDR3 length equals 14 residues. The CDR3 loop reads CASKRTEVNTEAFF. The CDR3 DNA sequence: TGTGCCAGCAAGCGGACTGAGGTGAACACTGAAGCTTTCTTT.

The chain has TRBV5-1 and TRBJ1-2; D perhaps matches TRBD1 (5 bases). CDR1 and CDR2 (germline): SGHRS, YFSETQ. The CDR3 runs 15 residues. V dropped 0 bases and J dropped 4 bases, with 13 bases sitting between them. The CDR3 protein is CASSLAGAPIYGYTF. The CDR3 DNA follows: TGCGCCAGCAGCTTGGCCGGGGCCCCAATCTATGGCTACACCTTC.

In its sample, this clone is medium-sized (0.01 to 0.1%). V and J are TRBV19 and TRBJ2-1, with D unresolved. The germline CDR1 and CDR2 sequences are LNHDA and SQIVND (reference sequence). V was cut by 6 bases and J by 6 bases, with 6 bases left in between. CDR3 length: 11 residues. The CDR3 DNA is TGTGCCAGTAGAGTTGGCAATGAGCAGTTCTTC. Its translation: CASRVGNEQFF.

At least ten counts were recorded for this clone. This could be a read error, since a much larger clone is one nucleotide away. The sample holds other DNA sequences that translate to the same CDR3. V gene TRBV24-1 combines with J gene TRBJ2-3; either TRBD1 or TRBD2 may fit D (5 bases each). The CDR3 sequence is 14 residues long. Germline V gene data show CDR1 as KGHDR and CDR2 as SFDVKD. CDR3 sequence: CATSDWDSTDTQYF. In DNA, the CDR3 is TGCGCCACCAGTGATTGGGACAGCACAGATACGCAGTATTTT.

This clone came up many times. This may come from a read error, since a much larger clone is one base off. This chain uses TRBV7-9 with TRBJ2-1; D not certain. The CDR3 is 11 amino acids. CDR1 is SEHNR and CDR2 is FQNEAQ in the germline V gene (reference sequence). Between the trimmed V and J ends, which lost 11 bases and 15 bases, there was a span of 20 bases. In DNA, the CDR3 is TGTGCCCGCGCATTAGGGTTGGATCGGTTCTTC. It translates to CARALGLDRFF.